Below, 26 T cell receptor beta chains from the same sample are listed, as sequenced in a study of T cell changes during pregnancy in multiple sclerosis (dated by TCRdb to between 2019 and 2020). The library relied on the immunoSEQ multiplex PCR assay. What TCRdb holds here is the immuneACCESS table cut down to in-frame rearrangements. Part of the clones is not present; checked against another copy, under half of the missing clones reflect an unresolved V gene, and the others are unexplained. In all, the sample holds tens of thousands of clones, and roughly 89% of those were seen once. Over 3.5% of the sample belongs to the ten largest clones. The sequencing used peripheral blood, collected after pregnancy. The receptors here all came from a female donor in good health, enrolled as a control in a pregnancy study.

The CDR3 reads CASSFSQQETQYF. In DNA form, the CDR3 reads TGTGCCAGCAGCTTTTCACAGCAAGAGACCCAGTACTTC. The chain has TRBV7-2 and TRBJ2-5; D ambiguous. Trimming shortened V by 3 bases and J by 2 bases, and 7 bases separated the two germline ends. The CDR3 consists of 13 residues. Germline V gives CDR1 SGHTA, CDR2 FQGNSA.

This sequence joins TRBV19 and TRBJ2-5, with D perhaps matching TRBD1 (7 bases). The V gene's germline CDR1 is LNHDA and CDR2 SQIVND (reference sequence). The CDR3 is 16 residues long. The V end lost 3 bases, the J end lost 3 bases, and 17 bases lay between the germline ends. CDR3 DNA: TGTGCCAGTAGTATTTTGGGGGGACAGTCTAAAGAGACCCAGTACTTC. Its translation is CASSILGGQSKETQYF.

This clone was observed once. The chain combines TRBV7-7 with TRBJ1-2, with TRBD1 identical over 8 bases. CDR3 size: 17 residues. The germline gives CDR1 SSHAT, CDR2 FNYEAQ (reference sequence). The junction had 20 bases not matched to a gene; V was cut back by 7 bases and J by 7 bases. The CDR3 is CASTSVRGPLYNRGYTF. The CDR3 DNA reads TGTGCCAGCACGTCCGTCAGGGGGCCGCTGTATAACCGTGGCTACACCTTC.

V usage is TRBV6-4 and J usage is TRBJ1-6; 9 bases match TRBD1. Per the germline V gene, CDR1 is MRHNA and CDR2 is SNTAGT. CDR3 size: 17 residues. Germline trimming cut 0 bases from V and 7 bases from J; bases unmatched to any gene: 7. The DNA of the CDR3 is TGTGCCAGCAGTGACTCCAGGACAGGGGCGATCAATTCACCCCTCCACTTT. This gives the protein CASSDSRTGAINSPLHF.

This clone was counted a single time. The chain links TRBV5-1 to TRBJ2-3; 12 bases map to TRBD2. The CDR3 consists of 19 residues. The germline gives CDR1 SGHRS, CDR2 YFSETQ. Trimming cost V 0 bases and J 0 bases; bases outside gene matches: 8. CDR3 sequence (DNA): TGCGCCAGCAGCTTGGTTTTTCCTAGCGGGGGGGCTAGCACAGATACGCAGTATTTT. Protein product: CASSLVFPSGGASTDTQYF.

The V gene is TRBV5-6, the J gene TRBJ2-6, with 7 nucleotides matching TRBD1. The germline gives CDR1 SGHDT, CDR2 YYEEEE. The CDR3 loop spans 13 amino acids. The V segment lost 5 bases and the J segment 7 bases; nucleotides outside the gene matches: 3. CDR3 in DNA: TGTGCCAGCAGTCGACAGGGAGCCAACGTCCTGACTTTC. Its protein product is CASSRQGANVLTF.

The chain carries TRBV5-8 and TRBJ2-3; D may be TRBD2 (6 bases). The CDR3 consists of 15 residues. V was clipped by 3 bases and J by 2 bases, with 13 bases between them. Per the germline V gene, CDR1 is SGHTS and CDR2 is YDEGEE. For the CDR3, the DNA is TGTGCCAGCAGCTCGGGGGATTCATTCACAGATACGCAGTATTTT. Translation gives CASSSGDSFTDTQYF.

V gene TRBV6-1 combines with J gene TRBJ2-7, with 9 nucleotides matching TRBD2. Per the germline V gene, CDR1 is MNHNS and CDR2 is SASEGT. The CDR3 has 16 residues. The V segment lost 0 bases and the J segment 2 bases; nucleotides outside the gene matches: 5. CDR3 in DNA: TGTGCCAGCAGTGAAGCGGGACTAGCCGAGACCTACGAGCAGTACTTC. As protein: CASSEAGLAETYEQYF.

V gene TRBV7-2 combines with J gene TRBJ2-7, with a possible D match to TRBD2 (5 bases). Germline CDR1 reads SGHTA; CDR2 reads FQGNSA. The V gene lost 5 bases and the J gene lost 3 bases, with 11 bases spanning the gap. This CDR3 has 13 residues. The CDR3, as DNA: TGTGCCAGCAGCCGCGGACTCGACTACGAGCAGTACTTC. Encoded protein: CASSRGLDYEQYF.

This clone was picked up a small number of times. The chain combines TRBV7-9 with TRBJ1-1; D is unresolved. CDR3 size: 13 residues. The V gene's germline CDR1 is SEHNR and CDR2 FQNEAQ (reference sequence). Trimming took off 5 bases at V and 1 base at J, with 8 bases between the two ends. The CDR3 loop reads CASSHDTNTEAFF. The CDR3 DNA sequence: TGTGCCAGCAGCCACGACACGAACACTGAAGCTTTCTTT. Filled out from reference TRBV7-9 and TRBJ1-1, the complete variable domain reads DTGVSQNPRHKITKRGQNVTFRCDPISEHNRLYWYRQTLGQGPEFLTYFQNEAQLEKSRLLSDRFSAERPKGSFSTLEIQRTEQGDSAMYLCASSHDTNTEAFFGQGTRLTVV.

This chain connects TRBV28 to TRBJ2-2; TRBD1 agrees at 7 bases. From germline, CDR1 is MDHEN and CDR2 SYDVKM. This CDR3 is 15 amino acids long. V lost 3 bases, J lost 0 bases, and 1 base stayed unmatched. CDR3 coding DNA: TGTGCCAGCAGTTTTGGGACAGCGAACACCGGGGAGCTGTTTTTT. This encodes CASSFGTANTGELFF.

V and J are TRBV6-6 and TRBJ1-5; D is undetermined. This CDR3 spans 13 amino acids. CDR1 MNHNY and CDR2 SVGAGI come from the germline V gene (reference sequence). DNA for the CDR3: TGTGCAGGAGGGCCAAATAGCAATCAGCCCCAGCATTTT. It codes for CAGGPNSNQPQHF.

The chain couples TRBV28 to TRBJ2-3, with 7 bases aligning to TRBD2. V was clipped by 8 bases and J by 6 bases; unmatched bases: 8. This CDR3 contains 13 residues. Per the germline V gene, CDR1 is MDHEN and CDR2 is SYDVKM. The CDR3 loop reads CASDRTGGDTQYF. CDR3 coding DNA: TGTGCCAGCGACAGAACCGGGGGGGATACGCAGTATTTT.

V is TRBV14 and J is TRBJ2-3; possibly TRBD2 for D (5 bases). Trimming took off 0 bases at V and 4 bases at J, with 8 bases between the two ends. The CDR3 is made up of 14 amino acids. The germline V gene has CDR1 SGHDN and CDR2 FVKESK. The CDR3 region has the DNA TGTGCCAGCAGCCAAGAACTAGTCCCAGATACGCAGTATTTT. It codes for CASSQELVPDTQYF. The whole variable domain, filled in from reference TRBV14 and TRBJ2-3, reads EAGVTQFPSHSVIEKGQTVTLRCDPISGHDNLYWYRRVMGKEIKFLLHFVKESKQDESGMPNNRFLAERTGGTYSTLKVQPAELEDSGVYFCASSQELVPDTQYFGPGTRLTVL.

The CDR3, as DNA: TGTGCCAGCAGATACGGACATAACTATGGCTACACCTTC. Protein: CASRYGHNYGYTF. The J gene is TRBJ1-2, the V gene TRBV6-1, with a tentative D call TRBD1 (5 bases). The germline V gene has CDR1 MNHNS and CDR2 SASEGT. The CDR3 runs 13 residues. The germline V and J ends were trimmed by 6 bases and 1 base, with 9 bases remaining between them.

The chain uses TRBV27 and TRBJ2-1; possible D gene TRBD1, 6 bases. CDR3 length equals 13 residues. Trimming shortened V by 7 bases and J by 7 bases, and 14 bases separated the two germline ends. Germline V gives CDR1 MNHEY, CDR2 SMNVEV (reference sequence). CDR3 sequence (DNA): TGTGCCAGCAAAAGGACAGATAAAAATGAGCAGTTCTTC. Translated, it gives CASKRTDKNEQFF.

V and J are TRBV4-2 and TRBJ1-5; D uncertain. The length of the CDR3 is 14 residues. V gave up 0 bases and J gave up 0 bases, with 3 bases separating them. Germline V gives CDR1 LGHNA, CDR2 YNFKEQ. The CDR3 sequence: CASSQDNSNQPQHF. In nucleotides, the CDR3 is TGTGCCAGCAGCCAAGATAATAGCAATCAGCCCCAGCATTTT.

The chain is built from TRBV21-1 and TRBJ1-1. TRBV21-1 corresponds to a pseudogene. The CDR3 is 10 amino acids. The CDR3 bases are TGTGCCAGCATCACTGCTGAAGCTTTCTTT. This gives the protein CASITAEAFF.

This chain joins TRBV5-4 and TRBJ2-5, with TRBD2 matching 8 bases. V dropped 5 bases and J dropped 3; count of bases not matched to a gene: 6. Germline V lookup: CDR1 SGHNT, CDR2 YYREEE (reference sequence). The length of the CDR3 is 14 residues. The CDR3 region is CASRGGLVEETQYF. The CDR3 DNA reads as TGTGCCAGCAGGGGGGGACTAGTTGAAGAGACCCAGTACTTC.

The V and J genes are TRBV4-1 and TRBJ1-3; TRBD1 matches at 9 bases. This CDR3 has 15 residues. CDR1 and CDR2 (germline): MGHRA, YSYEKL. V was clipped by 3 bases and J by 6 bases; unmatched bases: 6. The CDR3 DNA reads as TGCGCCAGCAGCCACCAGGGACAGGGAGAAAACACCATATATTTT. It yields the protein CASSHQGQGENTIYF.

The rearrangement joins TRBV2 to TRBJ1-6; 9 nucleotides match TRBD1. With 7 bases clipped from V and 10 bases from J, the junction kept 8 bases outside the gene matches. The CDR3 is 14 amino acids. Germline V CDR1 and CDR2: SNHLY, FYNNEI. The CDR3: CASTVDRGKSPLHF. The CDR3 coding sequence is TGTGCCAGCACCGTCGACAGGGGGAAATCACCCCTCCACTTT. The entire variable domain, with the rest obtained from reference TRBV2 and TRBJ1-6, is as follows: EPEVTQTPSHQVTQMGQEVILRCVPISNHLYFYWYRQILGQKVEFLVSFYNNEISEKSEIFDDQFSVERPDGSNFTLKIRSTKLEDSAMYFCASTVDRGKSPLHFGNGTRLTVT.

In its sample, this clone was seen once. The gene calls are TRBV11-3 and TRBJ2-2; D ambiguous. This CDR3 is 13 amino acids long. CDR1 is SGHNT and CDR2 is YENEEA in the germline V gene. Trimming took off 5 bases at V and 6 bases at J, with 10 bases between the two ends. The CDR3 is CASSKEFPGELFF. DNA of the CDR3: TGTGCCAGCAGCAAAGAGTTCCCCGGGGAGCTGTTTTTT.

The chain employs TRBV30 and TRBJ1-1, with D maybe TRBD1 (5 bases). V lost 3 bases and J 3 bases, leaving 5 bases between the germline ends. CDR3 length: 11 amino acids. Germline-derived CDR1 and CDR2 are GTSNPN and SVGIG (reference sequence). CDR3 nucleotide sequence: TGTGCCTGGAGAGGGGACACTGAAGCTTTCTTT. Translation gives CAWRGDTEAFF.

This clone was detected only once. The J gene is TRBJ1-1, the V gene TRBV4-3, with a weak D call TRBD1 (6 bases). Germline V gene lookup returns CDR1 LGHNA and CDR2 YSLEER. The CDR3 covers 14 residues. V was pared by 3 bases and J by 0 bases, with 8 bases between. In DNA form, the CDR3 reads TGCGCCAGCAGCCAGGGGGCAATGAACACTGAAGCTTTCTTT. Residues: CASSQGAMNTEAFF.

This clone appeared a few times. The chain uses TRBV5-1 and TRBJ1-6; perhaps TRBD1 as D (6 bases). The CDR3 consists of 16 residues. The ends were cut back, 0 bases at V and 10 bases at J, with 17 bases in the middle. Germline V lookup: CDR1 SGHRS, CDR2 YFSETQ. CDR3 residues: CASSLDRAGLNSPLHF. As DNA, the CDR3 is TGCGCCAGCAGCTTGGACAGGGCAGGGTTAAACTCACCCCTCCACTTT. The entire variable domain, with the rest obtained from reference TRBV5-1 and TRBJ1-6, is as follows: KAGVTQTPRYLIKTRGQQVTLSCSPISGHRSVSWYQQTPGQGLQFLFEYFSETQRNKGNFPGRFSGRQFSNSRSEMNVSTLELGDSALYLCASSLDRAGLNSPLHFGNGTRLTVT.

This clone was detected only once. The CDR3 sequence is CASSQTSGADEQYF. The CDR3 DNA sequence: TGCGCCAGCAGCCAAACTAGCGGGGCGGACGAGCAGTACTTC. This chain joins TRBV4-1 and TRBJ2-7; TRBD2 aligns across 10 bases. The CDR3 extends over 14 amino acids. The trim removed 2 bases at V and 5 bases at J, leaving 3 bases unmatched. The germline V gene encodes CDR1 MGHRA and CDR2 YSYEKL.